Given below is one T cell receptor (beta chain) in context. Its antigen is unidentified. This sample stems from a study of cytomegalovirus exposure and HLA in healthy donors. PCR primers comprised 60 Vbeta and 13 Jbeta primers. In the source study's methods: In a later analysis, approximately 80 million unique TCR beta chains included roughly 11 million shared by two or more donors. Profiled with immunoSEQ multiplex PCR; TCRdb holds only in-frame clones, not every one. The D gene and trimming were derived from the DNA, and the V and J assignments and clone size from that table. This sample has 140,000 to 150,000 clones, with about 80% found just once. CDR1 is SNHLY and CDR2 is FYNNEI in the germline V gene. The V end was cut by 4 bases, the J end by 8 bases, with 24 bases between. This CDR3 region has 17 residues. General study findings and limits: As was reported, the classifier diagnosed cytomegalovirus status with high specificity and sensitivity. Because they were indistinguishable, some V segments, including TRBV6-2 and TRBV6-3, were excluded. Previously analyzed data showed that most TCR beta V segments were productive at a frequency of about 90% or about 30%.

The chain employs TRBV2 and TRBJ2-4, with D perhaps matching TRBD1 (6 bases). This receptor was obtained from a man aged 35 to 55 in good health and CMV-seronegative. The material sequenced was PBMCs. The CDR3 sequence: CASSGRYEDSSGDIQYF. DNA for the CDR3: TGTGCCAGCAGTGGCCGATACGAGGACAGTTCCGGGGACATTCAGTACTTC.